This T cell receptor (beta chain) was recorded in a study of blood T cells in healthy people across ages. Study summary: For every two T cells, template switching captured about one barcoded beta molecule. Overall study findings and caveats: No conclusive comparison of naive versus antigen-experienced cells was possible with unsorted PBMCs. Greater diversity and more naive CD4+ cells were seen in long-lived donors than in aged donors.

Points on this clonotype: Its antigen is unknown.

Trimming shortened V by 0 bases and J by 4 bases, and 14 bases separated the two germline ends. The CDR3 covers 17 residues. The V gene's germline CDR1 is SGHRS and CDR2 YFSETQ. It was with a sample-barcoded 5' primer and a J-beta primer mix that a second PCR of roughly 7 to 12 cycles was run. TCRdb re-analysed the 5' RACE reads in MiXCR, keeping a single row per CDR3 protein. The sample holds about 1.8 million distinct CDR3 sequences; roughly 49% are singletons and the top ten take over 2%. V and J are TRBV5-1 and TRBJ2-6; D is undetermined. The sample consisted of blood. The receptor comes from a middle-aged woman in good health. CDR3 DNA: TGCGCCAGCAGCTTGGTTCGGGCCGCGTCCGGGGCCAACGTCCTGACTTTC. Translation gives CASSLVRAASGANVLTF.